These 30 T cell receptor beta chains were sequenced from one sample in a study of T cell responses to AZD1222 COVID-19 vaccine. Repertoires were generated with immunoSEQ multiplex PCR, while TCRdb's copy carries only in-frame clones and drops some. The table has 46,000 or so clones, 80% to 95% seen once; the top ten hold approximately 35%. Sequencing used peripheral blood, obtained 28 days after the second AZD1222 dose. The source is an adult who received the AZD1222 COVID-19 vaccine.

The chain carries TRBV2 and TRBJ2-6; unclear D gene. Germline V gives CDR1 SNHLY, CDR2 FYNNEI. The ends were cut back, 5 bases at V and 1 base at J, with 9 bases in the middle. CDR3 length equals 15 residues. The CDR3 region is CASSIGSSGANVLTF. CDR3 DNA: TGTGCCAGCAGTATAGGGTCTTCTGGGGCCAACGTCCTGACTTTC.

The gene calls are TRBV7-2 and TRBJ1-5; 10 bases map to TRBD1. The CDR3 runs 17 residues. Germline V gives CDR1 SGHTA, CDR2 FQGNSA. With 5 bases clipped from V and 1 base from J, the junction kept 8 bases outside the gene matches. The CDR3 here is CASSTRQGAGSNQPQHF. CDR3 DNA: TGTGCCAGCAGCACCAGACAGGGGGCTGGAAGCAATCAGCCCCAGCATTTT.

The rearrangement links TRBV5-1 to TRBJ2-2; 14 bases are a match to TRBD2. Per germline, CDR1 SGHRS and CDR2 YFSETQ. The CDR3 extends over 18 amino acids. The V segment lost 4 bases and the J segment 5 bases; nucleotides outside the gene matches: 10. CDR3 region: CASSRGLAGGSSTGELFF. Written as DNA, the CDR3 is TGCGCCAGCAGCCGTGGACTAGCGGGGGGTTCGTCAACCGGGGAGCTGTTTTTT.

This clone came up once. The CDR3 bases are TGTGCCAGCTCACCCTCTGGGACAGGGTTAAGATCCTATGGCTACACCTTC. This sequence encodes CASSPSGTGLRSYGYTF. This chain links TRBV18 with TRBJ1-2, with 9 bases identical to TRBD1. This CDR3 is 17 amino acids long. J lost 4 bases, V lost 3 bases, and 12 bases had no gene match. The germline CDR1 and CDR2 sequences are KGHSH and LQKENI. Together with reference TRBV18 and TRBJ1-2, the CDR3 gives the full variable domain: NAGVMQNPRHLVRRRGQEARLRCSPMKGHSHVYWYRQLPEEGLKFMVYLQKENIIDESGMPKERFSAEFPKEGPSILRIQQVVRGDSAAYFCASSPSGTGLRSYGYTFGSGTRLTVV.

J is TRBJ1-5 and V is TRBV6-2 or TRBV6-3; possible D gene TRBD1, 5 bases. CDR1 and CDR2 from the germline V gene are MNHEY and SVGEGT. The CDR3 spans 16 residues. Trimming cost V 5 bases and J 0 bases, with 14 bases left between them. CDR3 sequence reads: CASSTAGGHSNQPQHF. CDR3 DNA: TGTGCCAGCAGTACCGCCGGGGGTCATAGCAATCAGCCCCAGCATTTT.

V is TRBV2 and J is TRBJ2-3; possibly TRBD2 for D (6 bases). Germline CDR1 and CDR2: SNHLY and FYNNEI. The V end lost 7 bases, the J end lost 1 base, and 9 bases lay between the germline ends. The CDR3 is 13 amino acids. The CDR3 DNA follows: TGTGCCAGCATTAAGCGGGGCACAGATACGCAGTATTTT. This gives the protein CASIKRGTDTQYF.

The chain combines TRBV19 with TRBJ1-2; D gene uncertain. CDR1 is LNHDA, CDR2 SQIVND, per germline (reference sequence). The CDR3 covers 14 residues. Trimming shortened V by 7 bases and J by 4 bases, and 16 bases separated the two germline ends. The CDR3 nucleotides are TGTGCCAGTACCACGCCCGTCTCTGGCTATGGCTACACCTTC. This encodes CASTTPVSGYGYTF.

The chain recombines TRBV20-1 with TRBJ1-4, with D hard to call. Germline V gene sequence: CDR1 DFQATT, CDR2 SNEGSKA (reference sequence). The CDR3 is 15 amino acids. Trimming took 3 bases from V and 0 from J, leaving 11 bases between them. CDR3 sequence: CSASPPEATNEKLFF. CDR3 nucleotide sequence: TGCAGTGCTAGTCCCCCGGAAGCAACTAATGAAAAACTGTTTTTT.

The chain couples TRBV27 to TRBJ1-1, with D possibly being TRBD1 (5 bases). The CDR3 runs 14 residues. Per the germline V gene, CDR1 is MNHEY and CDR2 is SMNVEV (reference sequence). Trimming removed 6 bases at V and 6 bases at J, with 17 bases between. CDR3 sequence: CASRDTLKLAEAFF. CDR3 DNA: TGTGCCAGCAGGGACACCCTGAAGTTGGCTGAAGCTTTCTTT.

The chain has TRBV11-2 and TRBJ2-7, with D possibly TRBD2 on 7 matching bases. CDR1 is SGHAT and CDR2 is FQNNGV in the germline V gene. The V gene lost 0 bases and the J gene lost 0 bases, with 21 bases spanning the gap. This CDR3 is 19 amino acids long. CDR3 amino acids: CASSLDSRTGGMSSYEQYF. As DNA, the CDR3 is TGTGCCAGCAGCTTAGACTCCCGCACGGGGGGCATGAGCTCCTACGAGCAGTACTTC.

The rearrangement links TRBV18 to TRBJ2-7; TRBD1 agrees at 11 bases. CDR3 length: 14 residues. J was trimmed by 6 bases and V by 5 bases; bases with no gene match: 6. CDR1 is KGHSH, CDR2 LQKENI, per germline. Here the CDR3 DNA reads TGTGCCAGCTCATCCGGGACAGGGGGTTTCGAGCAGTACTTC. As protein: CASSSGTGGFEQYF.

V usage is TRBV9 and J usage is TRBJ1-3; D uncertain. Between the trimmed V and J ends, which lost 4 bases and 1 base, there was a span of 6 bases. CDR1 is SGDLS and CDR2 is YYNGEE in the germline V gene. The CDR3 is made up of 13 amino acids. CDR3 sequence (DNA): TGTGCCAGCAGCACCCTTTCTGGAAACACCATATATTTT. Translating it yields CASSTLSGNTIYF.

This clone appeared a single time. The chain is built from TRBV7-2 and TRBJ1-5; no clear D gene. This CDR3 has 12 residues. Germline V CDR1 and CDR2: SGHTA, FQGNSA. Trimming removed 5 bases from V and 9 bases from J, with 11 bases in between. CDR3 protein: CASSNTPGPQHF. CDR3 nucleotide sequence: TGTGCCAGCAGCAATACCCCAGGGCCCCAGCATTTT.

The genes are TRBV2 and TRBJ1-1; D perhaps matches TRBD1 (6 bases). The V gene lost 7 bases and the J gene lost 7 bases, with 13 bases spanning the gap. Germline values: CDR1 SNHLY, CDR2 FYNNEI. The CDR3 covers 12 residues. CDR3 sequence (DNA): TGTGCCAGCAAGGGGGGGGAAGATGAAGCTTTCTTT. Translation gives CASKGGEDEAFF.

This chain joins TRBV7-8 and TRBJ2-1; 10 bases are shared with TRBD2. The germline V gene has CDR1 SGHVS and CDR2 FQNEAQ. CDR3 length: 15 residues. Losses at the gene ends were 5 bases for V and 5 bases for J; bases not matched to a gene: 6. CDR3: CASSRAGGLNNEQFF. CDR3 bases: TGTGCCAGCAGCCGAGCGGGGGGGCTTAACAATGAGCAGTTCTTC.

CDR3 nucleotides: TGTGCCAGCAGCGGGCCTAATTCACCCCTCCACTTT. This codes for CASSGPNSPLHF. The chain links TRBV7-9 to TRBJ1-6, with no clear D. The CDR3 runs to 12 residues. The germline gives CDR1 SEHNR, CDR2 FQNEAQ (reference sequence). Trimming stripped 5 bases from V and 6 bases from J, with 5 bases between. The full variable domain, in which reference TRBV7-9 and TRBJ1-6 provide the parts outside the CDR3, is DTGVSQNPRHKITKRGQNVTFRCDPISEHNRLYWYRQTLGQGPEFLTYFQNEAQLEKSRLLSDRFSAERPKGSFSTLEIQRTEQGDSAMYLCASSGPNSPLHFGNGTRLTVT.

This chain joins TRBV5-4 and TRBJ1-2; D gene ambiguous. The CDR3 runs 15 residues. The germline V and J ends were trimmed by 0 bases and 6 bases, with 15 bases remaining between them. Germline V gene sequence: CDR1 SGHNT, CDR2 YYREEE (reference sequence). The CDR3 nucleotides are TGTGCCAGCAGCTTGGTTGGGCTGGGGATAGATGGCTACACCTTC. Its protein is CASSLVGLGIDGYTF.

This clone appeared once. The J gene is TRBJ2-5, the V gene TRBV11-3; 8 bases agree with TRBD2. In germline, CDR1 is SGHNT, CDR2 YENEEA. V lost 5 bases and J lost 0; bases outside the gene matches: 8. The CDR3 contains 16 residues. The CDR3 here is CASSTTAGGNQETQYF. The CDR3 nucleotides read TGTGCCAGCAGCACAACGGCGGGGGGAAACCAAGAGACCCAGTACTTC. Drawing the rest from reference TRBV11-3 and TRBJ2-5, the complete variable domain is EAGVVQSPRYKIIEKKQPVAFWCNPISGHNTLYWYLQNLGQGPELLIRYENEEAVDDSQLPKDRFSAERLKGVDSTLKIQPAELGDSAVYLCASSTTAGGNQETQYFGPGTRLLVL.

This clone was recorded only once. The J gene is TRBJ1-3, the V gene TRBV11-2; D call uncertain. There are 14 residues in the CDR3. Trimming pared 0 bases from V and 4 bases from J, leaving 7 bases between. Germline V gene sequence: CDR1 SGHAT, CDR2 FQNNGV. The CDR3 loop reads CASSLEGSGNTIYF. CDR3 DNA sequence: TGTGCCAGCAGCTTAGAGGGTTCCGGAAACACCATATATTTT.

V usage is TRBV5-1 and J usage is TRBJ2-7; 10 nucleotides align to TRBD1. Losses at the gene ends were 4 bases for V and 2 bases for J; bases not matched to a gene: 6. The germline gives CDR1 SGHRS, CDR2 YFSETQ. The CDR3 runs 15 residues. CDR3 protein: CASSLGTGDAYEQYF. CDR3 in DNA: TGCGCCAGCAGCCTGGGGACAGGGGACGCCTACGAGCAGTACTTC. Full variable domain (rest looked up from reference TRBV5-1 and TRBJ2-7): KAGVTQTPRYLIKTRGQQVTLSCSPISGHRSVSWYQQTPGQGLQFLFEYFSETQRNKGNFPGRFSGRQFSNSRSEMNVSTLELGDSALYLCASSLGTGDAYEQYFGPGTRLTVT.

The rearrangement uses TRBV5-1 and TRBJ1-1, with a weak D call TRBD1 (5 bases). CDR1 and CDR2 from the germline V gene are SGHRS and YFSETQ. The germline V and J ends were trimmed by 4 bases and 1 base, with 8 bases remaining between them. This CDR3 spans 13 amino acids. The CDR3, as DNA: TGCGCCAGCAGCGGGACGGCGAACACTGAAGCTTTCTTT. This translates into CASSGTANTEAFF.

The rearrangement joins TRBV5-1 to TRBJ2-2; D gene uncertain. The V end was cut by 4 bases, the J end by 7 bases, with 17 bases between. From germline, CDR1 is SGHRS and CDR2 YFSETQ. The CDR3 runs 15 residues. CDR3 amino acids: CASSPRVGESGELFF. The CDR3 bases are TGCGCCAGCAGCCCCCGCGTTGGTGAGAGCGGGGAGCTGTTTTTT.

The V gene is TRBV7-9, the J gene TRBJ1-1, with a tentative D call TRBD1 (5 bases). Germline V gene lookup returns CDR1 SEHNR and CDR2 FQNEAQ (reference sequence). Trimming pared 1 base from V and 0 bases from J, leaving 9 bases between. This CDR3 spans 15 amino acids. The CDR3 bases are TGTGCCAGCAGCTTAGGGACACTCATGAACACTGAAGCTTTCTTT. It encodes CASSLGTLMNTEAFF.

V usage is TRBV10-3 and J usage is TRBJ1-6; D might be TRBD1 (5 bases). V shed 7 bases and J shed 6 bases, with 10 bases lying between them. The CDR3 contains 13 residues. Germline V gives CDR1 ENHRY, CDR2 SYGVKD. This CDR3 reads CAITAGLNSPLHF. Here the CDR3 DNA reads TGTGCCATCACCGCGGGACTTAATTCACCCCTCCACTTT.

The rearrangement uses TRBV11-2 and TRBJ2-2; 7 bases agree with TRBD1. Trimming removed 9 bases from V and 4 bases from J; junction bases left unmatched: 5. Per germline, CDR1 SGHAT and CDR2 FQNNGV. The CDR3 loop spans 13 amino acids. This CDR3 is CASLRGSTGELFF. CDR3 in DNA: TGTGCCAGTCTCAGGGGGAGCACCGGGGAGCTGTTTTTT. The full variable domain, completed using reference TRBV11-2 and TRBJ2-2, is EAGVAQSPRYKIIEKRQSVAFWCNPISGHATLYWYQQILGQGPKLLIQFQNNGVVDDSQLPKDRFSAERLKGVDSTLKIQPAKLEDSAVYLCASLRGSTGELFFGEGSRLTVL.

This chain joins TRBV4-3 and TRBJ1-1; D is perhaps TRBD1 (6 bases). The germline CDR1 and CDR2 sequences are LGHNA and YSLEER. This CDR3 comprises 14 residues. Trimming took off 5 bases at V and 5 bases at J, with 15 bases between the two ends. The CDR3 here is CASSSPGGGTEAFF. In DNA, the CDR3 is TGCGCCAGCAGCAGCCCCGGGGGCGGTACTGAAGCTTTCTTT.

The V gene is TRBV7-9, the J gene TRBJ1-5; TRBD1 is a possible D gene (5 bases). The V end was cut by 2 bases, the J end by 9 bases, with 20 bases between. CDR1 and CDR2 (germline): SEHNR, FQNEAQ (reference sequence). The CDR3 runs to 16 residues. In nucleotides, the CDR3 is TGTGCCAGCAGCTTAAGGCGAGGGACTATGGAGTCGCCCCAGCATTTT. Translation gives CASSLRRGTMESPQHF.

The chain's CDR3 is CASSPGAAGGSNQPQHF. Written as DNA, the CDR3 is TGTGCCAGCAGCCCCGGGGCCGCAGGGGGAAGTAATCAGCCCCAGCATTTT. The chain employs TRBV4-2 and TRBJ1-5, with TRBD1 identical over 7 bases. CDR3 length: 17 amino acids. Losses at the gene ends were 4 bases for V and 4 bases for J; bases not matched to a gene: 13. The germline CDR1 and CDR2 sequences are LGHNA and YNFKEQ.

The V call is TRBV19, the J call TRBJ1-1; D gene unclear. V was trimmed by 2 bases and J by 0 bases, leaving 7 bases between them. Germline CDR1 is LNHDA and CDR2 is SQIVND (reference sequence). The CDR3 sequence is 14 residues long. The CDR3 coding sequence is TGTGCCAGTAGTATAAATGGGGTGAACACTGAAGCTTTCTTT. Its translation is CASSINGVNTEAFF.

The genes are TRBV2 and TRBJ2-2, with 8 positions matching TRBD1. The trim removed 6 bases at V and 7 bases at J, leaving 10 bases unmatched. The germline CDR1 and CDR2 sequences are SNHLY and FYNNEI. The CDR3 is made up of 15 amino acids. The CDR3 coding sequence is TGTGCCAGCAGGGCGCCAGGGGGCGTCGGCGGGGAGCTGTTTTTT. Translating gives CASRAPGGVGGELFF.